The rows below give T cell receptor beta chains drawn from one sample of a study of CD8 T cells in Susac syndrome. TCRdb independently ran MiXCR on the immunoSEQ multiplex PCR reads; one entry per CDR3 protein. This table holds hundreds of thousands of distinct CDR3 sequences, approximately 85% found once. Sample: CD8+ T cells from PBMCs. Receptors were obtained from a human donor with multiple sclerosis. The CDR3 runs from the conserved cysteine through the conserved F or W. Each record gives: D gene, V gene, J gene, clone size, CDR3 DNA, CDR3 protein. A D gene is named only where the DNA matches it firmly. Only some rows state a clone size, as once, few, many or a class for expanded clones.

>NA|TRBV30|TRBJ2-7|NA
TGTGCCTGGAGCTCCGAGACAGGAACCTACGAGCAGTACTTC
CAWSSETGTYEQYF
>NA|TRBV5-6|TRBJ1-3|NA
TGTGCCAGCAGCTGGGTGGTCGGAAACACCATATATTTT
CASSWVVGNTIYF
>TRBD1|TRBV2|TRBJ2-3|NA
TGTGCCAGCAGTGACCGGGACAGAAACACAGATACGCAGTATTTT
CASSDRDRNTDTQYF
>NA|TRBV6-2/TRBV6-3|TRBJ2-7|NA
TGTGCCAGCAGTGGACCGGGACGGTCCTACGAGCAGTACTTC
CASSGPGRSYEQYF
>NA|TRBV12-3/TRBV12-4|TRBJ2-7|NA
TGTGCCAGCAGCACTAGGAGAAGCTTC
CASSTRRSF
>TRBD1|TRBV5-5|TRBJ1-1|NA
TGTGCCAGCAGCTTGGGGGACAGGGGTACCACTGAAGCTTTCTTT
CASSLGDRGTTEAFF
>NA|TRBV11-2|TRBJ1-2|NA
TGTGCCAGCAGCTTCGGGACGGACGATGGCTACACCTTC
CASSFGTDDGYTF
>NA|TRBV12-3/TRBV12-4|TRBJ1-5|once
TGTGCCAGCAGTTTAGCGCCGGGCCTCAGCAATCAGCCCCAGCATTTT
CASSLAPGLSNQPQHF
>TRBD1|TRBV6-4|TRBJ1-1|NA
TGTGCCAGCAGTGACGGGGCAGGGGGTTGGAACACTGAAGCTTTCTTT
CASSDGAGGWNTEAFF
>NA|TRBV7-2|TRBJ1-5|NA
TGTGCCAGCAGCTTAGAGGGCAGGTATAGCAATCAGCCCCAGCATTTT
CASSLEGRYSNQPQHF
>NA|TRBV27|TRBJ1-1|NA
TGTGCCAGCAGTTTGGGGATAAGTAACACTGAAGCTTTCTTT
CASSLGISNTEAFF